Each of the 19 T cell receptor beta chains below was sequenced from the same sample in a study of blood T cell repertoires in COVID-19. Produced via immunoSEQ multiplex PCR; TCRdb's table is partial and in-frame only. The repertoire holds under 250,000 clones, with about 90% as singletons. The material sequenced was peripheral blood. The receptors come from a man younger than 45 with COVID-19, enrolled during active disease.

The rearrangement links TRBV20-1 to TRBJ2-5; D gene ambiguous. V was clipped by 3 bases and J by 3 bases, with 8 bases between them. This CDR3 spans 12 amino acids. CDR1 DFQATT and CDR2 SNEGSKA come from the germline V gene (reference sequence). CDR3 loop: CSASRREETQYF. The CDR3 DNA follows: TGCAGTGCTAGTAGACGGGAAGAGACCCAGTACTTC.

The chain is built from TRBV5-5 and TRBJ2-2; D possibly corresponds to TRBD2 (5 bases). Deletions cut 0 bases from V and 5 bases from J, with 11 bases between. The CDR3 consists of 15 residues. Germline CDR1 is SGHKS and CDR2 is YYEKEE (reference sequence). The CDR3 protein is CASSLGTGGTGELFF. For the CDR3, the DNA is TGTGCCAGCAGCTTGGGGACTGGCGGAACCGGGGAGCTGTTTTTT.

The chain carries TRBV9 and TRBJ1-5; D possibly corresponds to TRBD1 (6 bases). Trimming shortened V by 1 base and J by 0 bases, and 11 bases separated the two germline ends. The CDR3 consists of 16 residues. CDR1 is SGDLS and CDR2 is YYNGEE in the germline V gene. CDR3 DNA sequence: TGTGCCAGCAGCGTACCAGGACAGAATAGCAATCAGCCCCAGCATTTT. Its translation is CASSVPGQNSNQPQHF.

The chain carries TRBV30 and TRBJ2-1, with 11 bases lining up with TRBD2. CDR1 and CDR2 (germline): GTSNPN, SVGIG (reference sequence). This CDR3 contains 17 residues. The junction had 9 bases not matched to a gene; V was cut back by 5 bases and J by 0 bases. The CDR3: CAWAGTSGPSSYNEQFF. CDR3 bases: TGTGCCTGGGCCGGGACTAGCGGACCGAGCTCCTACAATGAGCAGTTCTTC.

The chain employs TRBV6-5 and TRBJ1-2; D possibly corresponds to TRBD1 (5 bases). V dropped 7 bases and J dropped 8 bases, with 17 bases sitting between them. This CDR3 is built from 13 residues. Germline assignment: CDR1 MNHEY and CDR2 SVGAGI. The CDR3 nucleotides read TGTGCCAGCAACCCGTTGGGGGGAGGAGGCTACACCTTC. Its translation: CASNPLGGGGYTF.

This clone was found once. V is TRBV27 and J is TRBJ2-2, with 8 bases that match TRBD1. The V segment lost 8 bases and the J segment 4 bases; nucleotides outside the gene matches: 3. Germline values: CDR1 MNHEY, CDR2 SMNVEV (reference sequence). The CDR3 contains 13 residues. The CDR3: CASRQGATGELFF. Here the CDR3 DNA reads TGTGCCAGCCGCCAGGGGGCCACCGGGGAGCTGTTTTTT.

The V gene is TRBV10-2, the J gene TRBJ1-2; 7 bases agree with TRBD1. J lost 8 bases, V lost 7 bases, and 13 bases had no gene match. The CDR3 runs to 14 residues. Germline values: CDR1 WSHSY, CDR2 SAAADI. CDR3 in amino acids: CASTTLTGAWGYTF. CDR3 DNA sequence: TGCGCCAGCACCACTCTAACAGGGGCTTGGGGCTACACCTTC.

The chain has TRBV5-4 and TRBJ2-7; 9 positions match TRBD1. The CDR3 covers 13 residues. In germline, CDR1 is SGHNT, CDR2 YYREEE (reference sequence). J was trimmed by 5 bases and V by 10 bases; bases with no gene match: 10. Written as DNA, the CDR3 is TGTGCCTCAACACAGGGGGCGGGGGACGAGCAGTACTTC. Its protein product is CASTQGAGDEQYF.

V and J are TRBV11-2 and TRBJ2-3; weak D call: TRBD2 (5 bases). Germline lookup yields CDR1 SGHAT and CDR2 FQNNGV. Trimming removed 5 bases at V and 2 bases at J, with 11 bases between. The CDR3 has 14 amino acids. CDR3 sequence: CASSPGLFTDTQYF. The CDR3 DNA reads TGTGCCAGCAGCCCCGGACTGTTCACAGATACGCAGTATTTT.

The V call is TRBV11-3, the J call TRBJ2-1, with TRBD2 matching 8 bases. CDR1 and CDR2 from the germline V gene are SGHNT and YENEEA. The CDR3 length is 16 residues. The V and J ends lost 1 base and 0 bases, in that order; junction bases with no gene match: 2. CDR3 DNA: TGTGCCAGCAGCTTAGTCGGGGGGGGCTCCTACAATGAGCAGTTCTTC. It translates to CASSLVGGGSYNEQFF.

The V call is TRBV7-9, the J call TRBJ1-3; D possibly corresponds to TRBD1 (6 bases). The V gene's germline CDR1 is SEHNR and CDR2 FQNEAQ (reference sequence). V was cut by 8 bases and J by 8 bases, with 19 bases left in between. The CDR3 totals 14 residues. DNA of the CDR3: TGTGCCAGCGCTCGGAACGGGGGGGCGGACACCATATATTTT. Amino acid sequence: CASARNGGADTIYF.

This chain links TRBV2 with TRBJ2-7; possibly TRBD1 for D (6 bases). Germline V gene lookup returns CDR1 SNHLY and CDR2 FYNNEI. V dropped 4 bases and J dropped 2 bases, with 15 bases sitting between them. The CDR3 contains 15 residues. The CDR3 reads CASSGSGTSPYEQYF. The CDR3 DNA is TGTGCCAGCAGTGGTTCCGGGACATCTCCCTACGAGCAGTACTTC.

The chain is built from TRBV9 and TRBJ1-3, with D hard to call. This CDR3 contains 17 residues. Germline V CDR1 and CDR2: SGDLS, YYNGEE. Trimming took off 3 bases at V and 2 bases at J, with 18 bases between the two ends. DNA for the CDR3: TGTGCCAGCAGCGGCACCATGAACGGGAGGGCTGGAAACACCATATATTTT. Residues: CASSGTMNGRAGNTIYF.

This chain joins TRBV15 and TRBJ1-5; perhaps TRBD1 as D (6 bases). The CDR3 has 15 amino acids. Germline-derived CDR1 and CDR2 are LNHNV and YYDKDF (reference sequence). V was pared by 5 bases and J by 4 bases, with 15 bases between. The CDR3 protein is CATSGKTGVNQPQHF. CDR3 bases: TGTGCCACCAGCGGTAAGACAGGAGTTAATCAGCCCCAGCATTTT.

The chain couples TRBV7-9 to TRBJ2-2; 8 bases fit TRBD1. Germline V lookup: CDR1 SEHNR, CDR2 FQNEAQ (reference sequence). V was clipped by 1 base and J by 7 bases; unmatched bases: 2. The CDR3 is 14 amino acids. As DNA, the CDR3 is TGTGCCAGCAGCTTAGGACAGGGGATCGGGGAGCTGTTTTTT. Translating it yields CASSLGQGIGELFF.

The chain couples TRBV19 to TRBJ1-1; D remains ambiguous. The V gene lost 3 bases and the J gene lost 5 bases, with 10 bases spanning the gap. Looked up from germline, CDR1 is LNHDA and CDR2 is SQIVND (reference sequence). The CDR3 is 13 residues long. DNA of the CDR3: TGTGCCAGTAGTATGGCGGCGAGGACTGAAGCTTTCTTT. This sequence encodes CASSMAARTEAFF. Full variable domain (remainder filled in from reference TRBV19 and TRBJ1-1): DGGITQSPKYLFRKEGQNVTLSCEQNLNHDAMYWYRQDPGQGLRLIYYSQIVNDFQKGDIAEGYSVSREKKESFPLTVTSAQKNPTAFYLCASSMAARTEAFFGQGTRLTVV.

The rearrangement uses TRBV30 and TRBJ1-5; D not resolved. Germline V CDR1 and CDR2: GTSNPN, SVGIG (reference sequence). V gave up 1 base and J gave up 5 bases, with 9 bases separating them. The CDR3 runs to 13 residues. CDR3 coding DNA: TGTGCCTGGAGTGCAGGTTCGGATCAGCCCCAGCATTTT. Protein product: CAWSAGSDQPQHF. The full variable domain, in which reference TRBV30 and TRBJ1-5 provide the parts outside the CDR3, is SQTIHQWPATLVQPVGSPLSLECTVEGTSNPNLYWYRQAAGRGLQLLFYSVGIGQISSEVPQNLSASRPQDRQFILSSKKLLLSDSGFYLCAWSAGSDQPQHFGDGTRLSIL.

This clone has only one observation. This chain links TRBV27 with TRBJ1-6; no definite D call. Germline values: CDR1 MNHEY, CDR2 SMNVEV (reference sequence). V shed 5 bases and J shed 12 bases, with 11 bases lying between them. The CDR3 extends over 12 amino acids. The CDR3 sequence: CASSDLGEPLHF. The CDR3 region has the DNA TGTGCCAGCAGTGACCTCGGGGAACCCCTCCACTTT.

Concerning this clone: The sample carries other DNA sequences with the same CDR3. The V call is TRBV5-1, the J call TRBJ2-7; 10 bases fit TRBD1. There are 13 residues in the CDR3. V lost 5 bases and J lost 4; bases outside the gene matches: 3. Germline lookup yields CDR1 SGHRS and CDR2 YFSETQ. The CDR3 loop is CASSTGQGYEQYF. CDR3 nucleotides: TGCGCCAGCAGTACGGGACAGGGGTACGAGCAGTACTTC. Full variable domain (rest looked up from reference TRBV5-1 and TRBJ2-7): KAGVTQTPRYLIKTRGQQVTLSCSPISGHRSVSWYQQTPGQGLQFLFEYFSETQRNKGNFPGRFSGRQFSNSRSEMNVSTLELGDSALYLCASSTGQGYEQYFGPGTRLTVT.